This paragraph covers one TCR beta chain sequence. The sample holds a few counts of this clone. It lacks a known antigen. There are no base qualities to consult, and no much larger clone falls within one base. The library was made by the immunoSEQ multiplex PCR assay. This immuneACCESS table, as held by TCRdb, lists in-frame sequences with V and J called but not all clones. Of the missing ones, under half trace to an unresolved V gene in checked studies; the others have no known cause. In all, the sample holds about 47,000 clones, and nearly 95% of those were seen once. The ten largest make up 2% to 2.5% of the sample. The germline V and J ends show losses of 5 bases and 6 bases respectively, and no gene match explains 13 bases of the junction. In the germline V gene (reference sequence), CDR1 corresponds to MNHEY and CDR2 to SMNVEV. The CDR3 spans 16 residues, from the cysteine through the phenylalanine. The CDR3 DNA has 48 bases and is translated from base 1.

This specimen belongs to a study of T cell changes during pregnancy in multiple sclerosis (dated by TCRdb to 2018 to 2020). Regarding the complete study: The study examined how the T cell repertoire changed over the course of pregnancy in women with multiple sclerosis.

The chain was built from TRBV27 and TRBJ1-2; 9 central bases correspond to TRBD1. The receptor was derived from a female donor with multiple sclerosis, enrolled in a pregnancy study. The specimen comprised peripheral blood, sampled in the third trimester of pregnancy. The CDR3 protein: CASSTKGTGSRDGYTF. The DNA is as follows: TGTGCCAGCAGTACAAAGGGGACAGGGAGTCGGGATGGCTACACCTTC.